This TCR beta chain was identified in a study of T cell changes during pregnancy in multiple sclerosis. The data were produced by immunoSEQ multiplex PCR, yet TCRdb's version contains in-frame clones alone and is incomplete. This sample has 30,000 or so clones, with about 93% found just once. V was shortened by 8 bases and J by 0 bases, with 16 bases between the two germline ends. CDR1 and CDR2 from the germline V gene are LNHNV and YYDKDF (reference sequence). The CDR3 is 15 amino acids. The TCR comes from a female donor with multiple sclerosis, enrolled in a pregnancy study. Source: CD8+ T cells from peripheral blood mononuclear cells, taken before pregnancy. The chain carries TRBV15 and TRBJ1-1; D is possibly TRBD1 (5 bases). The CDR3 sequence is CATEAQRGMNTEAFF. CDR3 DNA: TGTGCCACCGAGGCACAACGGGGGATGAACACTGAAGCTTTCTTT.